Shown below are 4 T cell receptor beta chains from a single sample sequenced in a study of blood T cell repertoires in COVID-19. Assay used: immunoSEQ multiplex PCR; TCRdb lists only in-frame clones, some missing. The repertoire consists of about 170,000 clones, with 70% to 90% occurring once and the leading ten covering around 4.3%. The material sequenced was PBMCs or T cells enriched from blood (not recorded which). The receptors come from a woman in her forties or fifties who had recovered from COVID-19.

The chain links TRBV6-4 to TRBJ2-6, with 7 nucleotides matching TRBD1. The V segment lost 4 bases and the J segment 0 bases; nucleotides outside the gene matches: 3. From germline, CDR1 is MRHNA and CDR2 SNTAGT. The CDR3 spans 16 residues. The CDR3 nucleotides read TGTGCCAGCAGTGGGACAGGCGACTCTGGGGCCAACGTCCTGACTTTC. Its translation is CASSGTGDSGANVLTF.

This clone was picked up a small number of times. The chain joins TRBV6-5 to TRBJ2-6; D possibly corresponds to TRBD2 (6 bases). Trimming took off 8 bases at V and 13 bases at J, with 15 bases between the two ends. The germline V gene has CDR1 MNHEY and CDR2 SVGAGI. The CDR3 is made up of 12 amino acids. CDR3 loop: CASGSMGRVLTF. Here the CDR3 DNA reads TGTGCCAGCGGTTCGATGGGGAGGGTCCTGACTTTC.

This clone is classed as medium-sized. The rearrangement uses TRBV10-1 and TRBJ2-3, with 9 bases aligning to TRBD1. The CDR3 is 14 amino acids. Germline CDR1 and CDR2: WNHNN and SYGVQD (reference sequence). Losses at the gene ends were 8 bases for V and 4 bases for J; bases not matched to a gene: 7. The CDR3 nucleotides read TGCGCCAGCGGACGGGACAGGGAGGCAGATACGCAGTATTTT. Translated, it gives CASGRDREADTQYF.

The chain recombines TRBV6-5 with TRBJ1-6; tentatively, D is TRBD1 (5 bases). The CDR3 is made up of 16 amino acids. With 2 bases removed from V and 9 bases from J, the gap between germline ends came to 17 bases. CDR1 MNHEY and CDR2 SVGAGI come from the germline V gene. DNA for the CDR3: TGTGCCAGCAGTTACGAGCTAGGGGTAGTCGGTTCACCCCTCCACTTT. This sequence encodes CASSYELGVVGSPLHF.